This TCR beta chain came from a study of blood T cell repertoires in COVID-19. Enrollees, about 18 to 89 years old, lived in roughly 24 US areas. The protocol was immunoSEQ multiplex PCR, while the TCRdb copy is restricted to in-frame clones and leaves out a portion. The sample has 150,000 or so clones; about 84% are singletons. With V trimmed by 5 bases and J by 4 bases, 2 bases remained unmatched. Per the germline V gene, CDR1 is SGHAT and CDR2 is FQNNGV. The CDR3 has 13 amino acids. This clone was detected only once. The sequence was obtained from a middle-aged woman with acute COVID-19. Sample: PBMCs or T cells enriched from blood (not recorded which). This sequence joins TRBV11-2 and TRBJ2-7; 10 bases agree with TRBD1. The CDR3 here is CASSRTGGYEQYF. For the CDR3, the DNA is TGTGCCAGCAGCCGGACAGGGGGATACGAGCAGTACTTC.